This T cell receptor beta chain was identified in a study of identical twins. About this clonotype: Its antigen is currently unknown.

Germline V gene data show CDR1 as MNHEY and CDR2 as SVGAGI. V was cut by 1 base and J by 7 bases, with 8 bases left in between. The CDR3 contains 13 residues. TCRdb reprocessed the 5' RACE reads via MiXCR and lists one record per CDR3 protein. The repertoire includes 200,000 to 250,000 distinct CDR3 sequences, 5.5% to 7.5% of them detected once, and 14% to 15% sits in the top ten. Whole-study results and caveats: Twins showed weaker excess sharing in their beta out-of-frame sequences.

These data also formed part of another study, on T cells expressing NK-cell markers. As reported in that work: Once again these clonotypes came out on top in the CD3+CD56-NKG2C+ fraction of several donors.

The chain couples TRBV6-5 to TRBJ2-1, with D unclear. The TCR comes from a woman younger than 35 in good health. Source material: CD8+ T cells sorted from blood. The CDR3 spells CASSYFVGNEQFF. CDR3 sequence (DNA): TGTGCCAGCAGTTACTTCGTCGGGAATGAGCAGTTCTTC.